Presented here are 10 T cell receptor beta chains from one specimen sequenced in a study of shared clonotypes between healthy human individuals (dated by TCRdb to 2019 to 2021). The library relied on the immunoSEQ multiplex PCR assay. Imported from immuneACCESS, the table was reduced by TCRdb to in-frame sequences with V and J called. These copies leave out some clones; in studies compared against another copy, an unresolved V gene accounts for under half, and the cause of the remainder is not known. Counted in this sample were roughly 1 million clones; about 75% of them appeared once. Approximately 1.5% of the sample lies in the top ten. Sequencing was carried out using memory CD4+ T cells sorted from blood. The intended sense of this specimen's cell subset or site label: CD45RA-negative fraction. These receptors originate from a man younger than 35 in good health.

V usage is TRBV9 and J usage is TRBJ1-1; D gene unclear. This CDR3 comprises 15 residues. V was cut by 3 bases and J by 1 base, with 13 bases left in between. Germline-derived CDR1 and CDR2 are SGDLS and YYNGEE. This CDR3 is CASSASLDPNTEAFF. CDR3 sequence (DNA): TGTGCCAGCAGCGCATCCCTTGATCCGAACACTGAAGCTTTCTTT.

The chain links TRBV5-5 to TRBJ1-3; D gene uncertain. Between the trimmed V and J ends, which lost 0 bases and 7 bases, there was a span of 11 bases. Germline V lookup: CDR1 SGHKS, CDR2 YYEKEE (reference sequence). There are 14 residues in the CDR3. The CDR3 DNA reads TGTGCCAGCAGCTTGGAGGCTTACGGGAACACCATATATTTT. This gives the protein CASSLEAYGNTIYF.

This clone was found many times. The rearrangement links TRBV29-1 to TRBJ2-1; perhaps D is TRBD1 or TRBD2 (6 bases each). V was cut by 5 bases and J by 9 bases, with 17 bases left in between. Germline CDR1 SQVTM, CDR2 ANQGSEA. The CDR3 runs to 13 residues. CDR3 in amino acids: CSVRMGGLSEQFF. In nucleotides, the CDR3 is TGCAGCGTTAGGATGGGGGGCCTGAGTGAGCAGTTCTTC.

This chain uses TRBV7-2 with TRBJ1-2, with 9 bases that match TRBD1. There are 14 residues in the CDR3. Germline V gene data show CDR1 as SGHTA and CDR2 as FQGNSA. Trimming removed 6 bases from V and 4 bases from J; junction bases left unmatched: 6. CDR3 bases: TGTGCCAGCAGACCAGGACAGGGGATCTATGGCTACACCTTC. It is translated as CASRPGQGIYGYTF. Using reference TRBV7-2 and TRBJ1-2 for the parts outside the CDR3, the full variable domain is GAGVSQSPSNKVTEKGKDVELRCDPISGHTALYWYRQSLGQGLEFLIYFQGNSAPDKSGLPSDRFSAERTGGSVSTLTIQRTQQEDSAVYLCASRPGQGIYGYTFGSGTRLTVV.

The J gene is TRBJ1-1, the V gene TRBV5-5; TRBD1 matches at 8 bases. There are 17 residues in the CDR3. CDR1 is SGHKS, CDR2 YYEKEE, per germline (reference sequence). The V segment lost 2 bases and the J segment 0 bases; nucleotides outside the gene matches: 9. The CDR3: CASSLGQGVSMNTEAFF. The CDR3 DNA reads as TGTGCCAGCAGCTTAGGACAGGGAGTTAGTATGAACACTGAAGCTTTCTTT.

The CDR3 DNA follows: TGTGCCATCAATTCTCCGGGACAGTCCTACGAGCAGTACTTC. Translation: CAINSPGQSYEQYF. The chain combines TRBV10-3 with TRBJ2-7; 7 bases are shared with TRBD1. The junction had 7 bases not matched to a gene; V was cut back by 7 bases and J by 1 base. The V gene's germline CDR1 is ENHRY and CDR2 SYGVKD. The CDR3 loop spans 14 amino acids.

V gene TRBV27 combines with J gene TRBJ2-7; TRBD2 matches at 11 bases. The V gene end was trimmed by 5 bases and the J gene end by 3 bases; junction bases not matched to a gene: 3. Germline CDR1 MNHEY, CDR2 SMNVEV (reference sequence). The CDR3 loop spans 14 amino acids. DNA for the CDR3: TGTGCCAGCAGTCCAACTAGCGGGAGCTACGAGCAGTACTTC. Translating it yields CASSPTSGSYEQYF.

A few counts support this clone. This sequence joins TRBV10-3 and TRBJ1-1; D is perhaps TRBD1 (6 bases). CDR1 is ENHRY, CDR2 SYGVKD, per germline. The V end was cut by 10 bases, the J end by 3 bases, with 21 bases between. This CDR3 has 15 residues. CDR3 sequence: CATQGSSIRDTEAFF. The CDR3 DNA sequence: TGTGCCACCCAGGGGTCCTCGATAAGGGACACTGAAGCTTTCTTT.

The V gene is TRBV9, the J gene TRBJ1-3; D is perhaps TRBD1 (5 bases). The CDR3 has 14 residues. In germline, CDR1 is SGDLS, CDR2 YYNGEE. Between the trimmed V and J ends, which lost 0 bases and 9 bases, there was a span of 13 bases. CDR3 coding DNA: TGTGCCAGCAGCGTAGGGGGGACGCTTAGCACCATATATTTT. Translated: CASSVGGTLSTIYF.

The chain is built from TRBV10-3 and TRBJ1-3; tentatively, D is TRBD1 (6 bases). The CDR3 contains 15 residues. V lost 6 bases to trimming and J lost 0 bases, with 12 bases between them. Per germline, CDR1 ENHRY and CDR2 SYGVKD. This CDR3 is CAIRQGFISGNTIYF. CDR3 DNA: TGTGCCATCAGACAGGGTTTCATCTCTGGAAACACCATATATTTT.